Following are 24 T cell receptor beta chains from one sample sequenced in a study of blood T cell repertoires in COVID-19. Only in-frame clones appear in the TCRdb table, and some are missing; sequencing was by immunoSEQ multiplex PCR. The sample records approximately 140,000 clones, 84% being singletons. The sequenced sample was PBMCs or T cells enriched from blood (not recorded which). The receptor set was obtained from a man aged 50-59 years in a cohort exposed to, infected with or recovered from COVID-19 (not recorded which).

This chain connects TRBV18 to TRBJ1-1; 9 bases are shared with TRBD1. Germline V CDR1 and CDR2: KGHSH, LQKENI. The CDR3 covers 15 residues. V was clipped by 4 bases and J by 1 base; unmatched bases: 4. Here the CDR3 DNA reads TGTGCCAGCTCACGATGGGGACAGGGGAACACTGAAGCTTTCTTT. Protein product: CASSRWGQGNTEAFF.

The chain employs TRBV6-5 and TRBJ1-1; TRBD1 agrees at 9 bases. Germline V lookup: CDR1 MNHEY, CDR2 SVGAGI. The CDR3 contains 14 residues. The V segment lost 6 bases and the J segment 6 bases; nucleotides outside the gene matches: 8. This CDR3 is CASRGTGSVPEAFF. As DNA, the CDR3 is TGTGCCAGCAGAGGGACAGGGTCGGTCCCTGAAGCTTTCTTT.

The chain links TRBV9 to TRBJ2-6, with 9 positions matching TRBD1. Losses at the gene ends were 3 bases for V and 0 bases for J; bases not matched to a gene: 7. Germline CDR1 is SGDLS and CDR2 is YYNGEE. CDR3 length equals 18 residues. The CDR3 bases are TGTGCCAGCAGCGGCTGGACAGGGGCCCTCTCTGGGGCCAACGTCCTGACTTTC. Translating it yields CASSGWTGALSGANVLTF.

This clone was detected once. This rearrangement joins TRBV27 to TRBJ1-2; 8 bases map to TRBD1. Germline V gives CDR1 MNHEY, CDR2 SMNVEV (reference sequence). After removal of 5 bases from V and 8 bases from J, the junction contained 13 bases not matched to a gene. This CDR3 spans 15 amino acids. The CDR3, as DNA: TGTGCCAGCAGTCTAGCACCGGGACAGGTCGCGGGCTACACCTTC. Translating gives CASSLAPGQVAGYTF.

Here the CDR3 DNA reads TGTGCCAGCAGTGAGGGACAGGGATTGAACACTGAAGCTTTCTTT. Protein product: CASSEGQGLNTEAFF. The V gene is TRBV7-9, the J gene TRBJ1-1, with 9 bases matching TRBD1. This CDR3 contains 15 residues. The V and J ends lost 6 bases and 0 bases, in that order; junction bases with no gene match: 5. Germline loops: CDR1 SEHNR, CDR2 FQNEAQ (reference sequence).

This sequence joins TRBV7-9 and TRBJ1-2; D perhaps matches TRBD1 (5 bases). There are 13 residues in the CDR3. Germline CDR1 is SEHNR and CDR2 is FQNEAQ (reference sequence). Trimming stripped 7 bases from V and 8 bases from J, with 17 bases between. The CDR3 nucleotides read TGTGCCAGCACCTCGCAGGGACTTGGGGGCTACACCTTC. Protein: CASTSQGLGGYTF.

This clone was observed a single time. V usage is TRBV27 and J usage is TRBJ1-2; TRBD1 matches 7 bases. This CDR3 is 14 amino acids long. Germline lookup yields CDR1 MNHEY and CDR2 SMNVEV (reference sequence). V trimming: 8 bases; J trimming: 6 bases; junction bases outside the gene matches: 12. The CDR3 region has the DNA TGTGCCAGCGGCCCAGGGGGTGATACGAATGGCTACACCTTC. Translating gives CASGPGGDTNGYTF.

The CDR3 DNA sequence: TGTGCCAGCAGCCCGGAAACATCACAGGGGCGCTCTGGAAACACCATATATTTT. It yields the protein CASSPETSQGRSGNTIYF. The rearrangement uses TRBV3-1 (or the pseudogene TRBV3-2) and TRBJ1-3; 7 positions match TRBD1. Germline lookup yields CDR1 LGHDT and CDR2 YNNKEL (reference sequence). J was trimmed by 0 bases and V by 4 bases; bases with no gene match: 12. The CDR3 spans 18 residues.

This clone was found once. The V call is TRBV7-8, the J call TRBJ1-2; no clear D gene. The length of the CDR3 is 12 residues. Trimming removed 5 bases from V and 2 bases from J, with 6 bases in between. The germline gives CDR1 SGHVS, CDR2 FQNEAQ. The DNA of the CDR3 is TGTGCCAGCAGCCGTATGAACTATGGCTACACCTTC. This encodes CASSRMNYGYTF.

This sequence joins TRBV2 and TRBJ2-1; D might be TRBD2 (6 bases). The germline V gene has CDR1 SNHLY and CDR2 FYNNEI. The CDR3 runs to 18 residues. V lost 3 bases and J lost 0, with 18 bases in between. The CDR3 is CASSDWLASESSYNEQFF. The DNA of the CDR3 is TGTGCCAGCAGTGATTGGTTGGCTAGCGAAAGCTCCTACAATGAGCAGTTCTTC.

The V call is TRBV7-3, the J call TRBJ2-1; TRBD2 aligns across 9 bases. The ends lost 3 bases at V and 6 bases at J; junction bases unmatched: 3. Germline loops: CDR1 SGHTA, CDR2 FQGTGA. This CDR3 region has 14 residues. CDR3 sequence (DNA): TGTGCCAGCAGCTTCGGGACTAGCAGCAATGAGCAGTTCTTC. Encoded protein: CASSFGTSSNEQFF. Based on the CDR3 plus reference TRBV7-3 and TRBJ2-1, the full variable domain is GAGVSQTPSNKVTEKGKYVELRCDPISGHTALYWYRQSLGQGPEFLIYFQGTGAADDSGLPNDRFFAVRPEGSVSTLKIQRTERGDSAVYLCASSFGTSSNEQFFGPGTRLTVL.

The CDR3 nucleotides are TGTGCCAGCAGCTTAGCGGCCCAAGAGACCCAGTACTTC. The encoded protein is CASSLAAQETQYF. J is TRBJ2-5 and V is TRBV7-9; D unclear. Germline V lookup: CDR1 SEHNR, CDR2 FQNEAQ (reference sequence). V shed 0 bases and J shed 1 base, with 3 bases lying between them. This CDR3 comprises 13 residues.

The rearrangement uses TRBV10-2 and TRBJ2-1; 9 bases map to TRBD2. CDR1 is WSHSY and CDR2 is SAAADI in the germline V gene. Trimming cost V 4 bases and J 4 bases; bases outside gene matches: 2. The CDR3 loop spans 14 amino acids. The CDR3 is CASSVSGGYNEQFF. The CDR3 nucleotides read TGCGCCAGCAGTGTCAGCGGGGGGTACAATGAGCAGTTCTTC.

CDR3 loop: CAWDRVGSPLHF. CDR3 DNA sequence: TGTGCCTGGGACAGGGTGGGCTCACCCCTCCACTTT. This chain uses TRBV30 with TRBJ1-6; TRBD1 matches 7 bases. The CDR3 contains 12 residues. Per the germline V gene, CDR1 is GTSNPN and CDR2 is SVGIG (reference sequence). The V gene end was trimmed by 5 bases and the J gene end by 10 bases; junction bases not matched to a gene: 5.

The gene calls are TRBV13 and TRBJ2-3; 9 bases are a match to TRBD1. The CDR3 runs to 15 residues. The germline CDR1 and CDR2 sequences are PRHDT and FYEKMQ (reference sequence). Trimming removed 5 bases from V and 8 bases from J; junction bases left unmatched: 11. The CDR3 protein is CASSRGTGTLGTQYF. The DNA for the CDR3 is TGTGCCAGCAGCCGCGGGACAGGGACATTGGGTACGCAGTATTTT. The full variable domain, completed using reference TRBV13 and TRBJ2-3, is AAGVIQSPRHLIKEKRETATLKCYPIPRHDTVYWYQQGPGQDPQFLISFYEKMQSDKGSIPDRFSAQQFSDYHSELNMSSLELGDSALYFCASSRGTGTLGTQYFGPGTRLTVL.

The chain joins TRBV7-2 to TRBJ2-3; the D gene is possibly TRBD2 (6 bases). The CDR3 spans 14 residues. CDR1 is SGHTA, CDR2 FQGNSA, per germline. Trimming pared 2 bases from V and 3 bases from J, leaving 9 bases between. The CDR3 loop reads CASSLSRGTDTQYF. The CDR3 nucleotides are TGTGCCAGCAGCTTATCCCGGGGGACAGATACGCAGTATTTT.

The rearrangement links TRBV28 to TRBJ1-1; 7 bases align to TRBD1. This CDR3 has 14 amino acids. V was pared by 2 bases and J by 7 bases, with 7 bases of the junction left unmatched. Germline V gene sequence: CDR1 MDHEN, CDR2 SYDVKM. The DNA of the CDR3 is TGTGCCAGCAGTTTACTTCAAGACAGGGTTGAAGCTTTCTTT. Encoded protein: CASSLLQDRVEAFF.

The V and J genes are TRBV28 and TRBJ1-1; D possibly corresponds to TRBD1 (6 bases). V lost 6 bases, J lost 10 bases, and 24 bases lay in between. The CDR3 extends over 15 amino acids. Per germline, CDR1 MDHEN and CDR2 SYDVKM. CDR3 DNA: TGTGCCAGCAGGGAAGGTGGGGGGGCGCATATTCTAGCTTTCTTT. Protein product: CASREGGGAHILAFF.

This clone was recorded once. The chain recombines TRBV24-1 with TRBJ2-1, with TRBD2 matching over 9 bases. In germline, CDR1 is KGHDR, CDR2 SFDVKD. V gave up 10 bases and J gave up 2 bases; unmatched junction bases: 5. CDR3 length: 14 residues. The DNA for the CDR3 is TGTGCCACAACCGGGACTAGCCCCTACAATGAGCAGTTCTTC. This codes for CATTGTSPYNEQFF.

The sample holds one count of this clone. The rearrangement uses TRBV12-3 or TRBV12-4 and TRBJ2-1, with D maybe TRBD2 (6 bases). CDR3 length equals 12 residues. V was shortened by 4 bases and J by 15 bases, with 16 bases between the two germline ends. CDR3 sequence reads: CASSSGSTSLFF. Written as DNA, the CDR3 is TGTGCCAGCAGTTCCGGGTCTACTAGCCTGTTCTTC.

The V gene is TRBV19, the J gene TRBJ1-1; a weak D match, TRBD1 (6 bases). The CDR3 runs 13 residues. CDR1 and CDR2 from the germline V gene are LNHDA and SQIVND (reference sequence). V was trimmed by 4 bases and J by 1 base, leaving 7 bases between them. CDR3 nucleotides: TGTGCCAGTAGTAAGGGACAGAACACTGAAGCTTTCTTT. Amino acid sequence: CASSKGQNTEAFF. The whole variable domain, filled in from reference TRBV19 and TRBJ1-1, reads DGGITQSPKYLFRKEGQNVTLSCEQNLNHDAMYWYRQDPGQGLRLIYYSQIVNDFQKGDIAEGYSVSREKKESFPLTVTSAQKNPTAFYLCASSKGQNTEAFFGQGTRLTVV.

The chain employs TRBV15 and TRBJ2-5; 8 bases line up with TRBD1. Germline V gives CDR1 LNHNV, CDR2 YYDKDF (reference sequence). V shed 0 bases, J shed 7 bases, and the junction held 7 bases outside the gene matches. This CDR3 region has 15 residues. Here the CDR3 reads CATSRDRQGAGTQYF. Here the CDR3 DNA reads TGTGCCACCAGCAGAGATCGGCAGGGGGCAGGGACCCAGTACTTC.

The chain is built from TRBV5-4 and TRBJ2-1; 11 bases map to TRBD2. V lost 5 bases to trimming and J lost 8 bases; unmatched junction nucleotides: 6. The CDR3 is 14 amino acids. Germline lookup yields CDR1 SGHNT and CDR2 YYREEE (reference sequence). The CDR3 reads CASSRLAGNHEQFF. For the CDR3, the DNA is TGTGCCAGCAGTCGACTAGCGGGAAATCATGAGCAGTTCTTC.

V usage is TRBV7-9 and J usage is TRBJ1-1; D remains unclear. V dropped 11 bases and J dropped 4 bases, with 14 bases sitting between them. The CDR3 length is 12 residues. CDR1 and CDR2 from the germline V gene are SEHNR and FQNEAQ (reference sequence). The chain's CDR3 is CAGARGVTEAFF. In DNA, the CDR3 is TGTGCCGGCGCCAGAGGAGTCACTGAAGCTTTCTTT. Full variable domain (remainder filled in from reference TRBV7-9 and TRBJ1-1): DTGVSQNPRHKITKRGQNVTFRCDPISEHNRLYWYRQTLGQGPEFLTYFQNEAQLEKSRLLSDRFSAERPKGSFSTLEIQRTEQGDSAMYLCAGARGVTEAFFGQGTRLTVV.